Reported below is one TCR beta chain. The antigen remains unidentified. A much larger clone sits a single nucleotide away, making a read error possible. This record comes from a study of response to subunit inactivated influenza vaccine. General study findings and limits: The study's authors posited that every seasonal influenza vaccination enlists few new T cells.

V was clipped by 10 bases and J by 4 bases; unmatched bases: 7. The CDR3 sequence is 14 residues long. Germline V gene sequence: CDR1 LNHDA, CDR2 SQIVND (reference sequence). MiXCR was run by TCRdb on the RT-PCR reads, yielding one entry per CDR3 protein. The repertoire holds a few hundred thousand distinct CDR3 sequences, with roughly an eighth as singletons. This TCR was sampled from a man aged 50 to 59 who received an inactivated influenza vaccine. The starting material was non-naive T cells sorted from PBMCs, obtained approximately 15 days before vaccination. This chain links TRBV19 with TRBJ2-2; 9 bases align to TRBD1. The CDR3 DNA is TGTGCCACCACAGGGGGCTTGGCCACCGGGGAGCTGTTTTTT. It translates to CATTGGLATGELFF.